This T cell receptor beta chain is drawn from a study of CD8 T cells in Susac syndrome. Overall study findings and caveats: A relatively small number of individuals underwent TCR sequencing and HLA analysis.

TCR beta sequences were obtained from blood CD8+ and CD4+ T cells. Random-hexamer reverse transcription was applied to about 0.45 to 1 ug RNA. With immunoSEQ multiplex PCR, TCR beta CDR3 was amplified across 54 Vbeta and 13 Jbeta. TCRdb reanalysed the immunoSEQ multiplex PCR reads using MiXCR and keeps one entry per CDR3 protein. The table shows 150,000 or so distinct CDR3 sequences, with about 94% occurring only once. About this clonotype: The antigen remains undetermined.

Germline V CDR1 and CDR2: SEHNR, FQNEAQ (reference sequence). Trimming cost V 5 bases and J 7 bases; bases outside gene matches: 4. CDR3 length: 15 amino acids. The clonotype originates from a human donor in good health. Sequenced sample: CD4+ T cells from PBMCs. The chain is built from TRBV7-9 and TRBJ2-1; 14 bases agree with TRBD2. As DNA, the CDR3 is TGTGCCAGCAGCCGGGGACTAGCGGGGGTTAATGAGCAGTTCTTC. Protein product: CASSRGLAGVNEQFF.